Included here is one T cell receptor (beta chain) sequence, with context. The read comes to an end 3 residues before the CDR3 does, leaving the germline J gene to fill in the end. This record comes from a study of T cells in women clearing cervical HPV infection. This CDR3 region has 15 residues. Losses at the gene ends were 1 base for V and 7 bases for J; bases not matched to a gene: 2. Germline loops: CDR1 ENHRY, CDR2 SYGVKD. Produced via immunoSEQ multiplex PCR; TCRdb's table is partial and in-frame only. With approximately 18,000 clones in the sample, the ten largest clones hold about 16%. The TCR sequence derives from a woman aged 18 to 75 with a cervical HPV16 infection that either progressed to CIN3+ or cleared (not recorded which). The specimen sequenced was blood buffy coat. V gene TRBV10-3 combines with J gene TRBJ1-6, with 9 bases fitting TRBD1. CDR3 region: CAISELGQGNSPLHF. CDR3 bases read: TGTGCCATCAGTGAGTTAGGACAGGGGAATTCACCC.